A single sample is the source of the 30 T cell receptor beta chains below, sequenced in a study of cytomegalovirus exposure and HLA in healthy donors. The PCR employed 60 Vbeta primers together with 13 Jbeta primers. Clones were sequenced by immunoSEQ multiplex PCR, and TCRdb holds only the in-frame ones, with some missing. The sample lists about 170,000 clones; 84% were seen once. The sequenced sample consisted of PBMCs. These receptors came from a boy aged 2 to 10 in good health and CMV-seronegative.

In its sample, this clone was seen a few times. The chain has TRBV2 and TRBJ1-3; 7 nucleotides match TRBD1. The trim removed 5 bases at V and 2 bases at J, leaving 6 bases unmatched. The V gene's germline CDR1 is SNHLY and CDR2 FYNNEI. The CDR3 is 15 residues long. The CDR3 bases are TGTGCCAGCAGTCTACAGGGGATGCCTGGAAACACCATATATTTT. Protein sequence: CASSLQGMPGNTIYF.

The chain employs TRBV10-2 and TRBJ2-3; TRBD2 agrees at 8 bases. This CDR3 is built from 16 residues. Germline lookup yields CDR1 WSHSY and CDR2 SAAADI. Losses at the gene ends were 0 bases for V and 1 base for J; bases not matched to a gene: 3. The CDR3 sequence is CASSESELAGTDTQYF. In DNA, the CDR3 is TGCGCCAGCAGTGAGTCGGAACTAGCGGGCACAGATACGCAGTATTTT.

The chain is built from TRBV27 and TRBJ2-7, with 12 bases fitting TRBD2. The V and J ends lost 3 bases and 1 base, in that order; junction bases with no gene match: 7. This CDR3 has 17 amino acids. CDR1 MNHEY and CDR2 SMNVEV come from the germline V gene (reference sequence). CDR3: CASSFMTSGSTSYEQYF. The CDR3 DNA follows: TGTGCCAGCAGTTTTATGACTAGCGGGAGTACATCCTACGAGCAGTACTTC.

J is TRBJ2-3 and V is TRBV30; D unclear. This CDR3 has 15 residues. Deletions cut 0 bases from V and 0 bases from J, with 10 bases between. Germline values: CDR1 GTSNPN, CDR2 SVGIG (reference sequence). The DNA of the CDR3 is TGTGCCTGGAGTGTAGAGGATTCTAGCACAGATACGCAGTATTTT. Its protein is CAWSVEDSSTDTQYF.

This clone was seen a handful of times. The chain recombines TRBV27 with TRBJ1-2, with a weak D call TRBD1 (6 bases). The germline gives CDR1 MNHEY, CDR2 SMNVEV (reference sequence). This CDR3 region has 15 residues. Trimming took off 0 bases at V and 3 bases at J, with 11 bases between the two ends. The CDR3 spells CASSLSMTGYYGYTF. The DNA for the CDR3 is TGTGCCAGCAGTTTATCGATGACAGGCTACTATGGCTACACCTTC.

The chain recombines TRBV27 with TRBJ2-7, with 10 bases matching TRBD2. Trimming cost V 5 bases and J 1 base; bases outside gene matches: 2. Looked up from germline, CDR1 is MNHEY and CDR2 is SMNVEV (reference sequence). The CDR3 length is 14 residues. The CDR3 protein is CASSSGRASYEQYF. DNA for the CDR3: TGTGCCAGCAGTAGCGGGAGGGCTTCCTACGAGCAGTACTTC.

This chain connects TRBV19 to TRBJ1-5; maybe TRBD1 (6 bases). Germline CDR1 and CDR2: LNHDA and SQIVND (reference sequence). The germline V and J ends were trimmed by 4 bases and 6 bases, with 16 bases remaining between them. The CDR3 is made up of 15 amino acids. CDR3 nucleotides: TGTGCCAGTAGTACCGAGCAGGGGACCAGTCAGCCCCAGCATTTT. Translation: CASSTEQGTSQPQHF.

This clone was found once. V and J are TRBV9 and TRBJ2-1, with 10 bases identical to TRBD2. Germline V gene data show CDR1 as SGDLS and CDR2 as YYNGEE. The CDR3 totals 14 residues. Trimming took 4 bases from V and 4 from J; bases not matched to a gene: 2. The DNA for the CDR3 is TGTGCCAGCAGCCGGACTAGCGGTTACAATGAGCAGTTCTTC. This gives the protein CASSRTSGYNEQFF.

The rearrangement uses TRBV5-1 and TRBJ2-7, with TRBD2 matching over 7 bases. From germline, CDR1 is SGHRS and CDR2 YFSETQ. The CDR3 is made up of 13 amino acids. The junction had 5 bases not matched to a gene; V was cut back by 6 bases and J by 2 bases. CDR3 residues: CASTKSGTYEQYF. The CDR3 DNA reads TGCGCCAGCACCAAAAGCGGGACCTACGAGCAGTACTTC.

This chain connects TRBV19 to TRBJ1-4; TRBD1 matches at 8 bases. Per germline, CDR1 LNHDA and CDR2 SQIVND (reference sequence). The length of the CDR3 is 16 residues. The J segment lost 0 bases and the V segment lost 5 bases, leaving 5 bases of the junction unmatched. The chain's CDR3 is CASSANRGTTNEKLFF. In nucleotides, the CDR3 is TGTGCCAGTAGTGCTAACAGGGGGACAACTAATGAAAAACTGTTTTTT.

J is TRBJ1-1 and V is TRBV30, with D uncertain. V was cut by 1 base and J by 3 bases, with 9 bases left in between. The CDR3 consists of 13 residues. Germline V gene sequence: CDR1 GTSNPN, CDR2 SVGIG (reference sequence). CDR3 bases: TGTGCCTGGAGTGGGGCCCCCCACACTGAAGCTTTCTTT. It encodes CAWSGAPHTEAFF.

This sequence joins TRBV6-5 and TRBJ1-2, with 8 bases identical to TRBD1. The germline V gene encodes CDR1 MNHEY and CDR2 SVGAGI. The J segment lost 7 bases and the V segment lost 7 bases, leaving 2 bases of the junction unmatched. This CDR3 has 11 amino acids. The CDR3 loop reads CASKDRVGYTF. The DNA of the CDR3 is TGTGCCAGCAAGGACAGGGTTGGCTACACCTTC.

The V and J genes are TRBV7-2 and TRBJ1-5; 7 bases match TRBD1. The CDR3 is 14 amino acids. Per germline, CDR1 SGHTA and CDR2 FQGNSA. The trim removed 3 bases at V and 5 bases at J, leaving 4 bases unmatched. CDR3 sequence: CASSFRQGYQPQHF. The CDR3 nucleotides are TGTGCCAGCAGCTTCCGACAGGGATATCAGCCCCAGCATTTT.

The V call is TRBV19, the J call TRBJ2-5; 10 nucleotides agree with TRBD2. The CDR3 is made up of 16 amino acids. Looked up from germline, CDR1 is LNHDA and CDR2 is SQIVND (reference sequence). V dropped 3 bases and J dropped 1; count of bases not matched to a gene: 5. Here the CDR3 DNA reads TGTGCCAGTAGTATGGAGAGCGGGAGGGCCCAAGAGACCCAGTACTTC. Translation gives CASSMESGRAQETQYF.

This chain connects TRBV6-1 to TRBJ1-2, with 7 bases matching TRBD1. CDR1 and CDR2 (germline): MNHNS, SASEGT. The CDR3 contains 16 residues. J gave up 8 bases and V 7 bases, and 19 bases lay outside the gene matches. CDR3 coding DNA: TGTGCCAGCACTGAGACAGGGATGGGCCTATCGGGGGGCTACACCTTC. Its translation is CASTETGMGLSGGYTF.

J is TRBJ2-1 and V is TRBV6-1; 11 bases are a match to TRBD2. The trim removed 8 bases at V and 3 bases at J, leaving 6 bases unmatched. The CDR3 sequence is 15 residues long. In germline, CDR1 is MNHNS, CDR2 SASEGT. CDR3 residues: CASAPGLAVYNEQFF. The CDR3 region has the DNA TGTGCCAGCGCTCCGGGACTAGCGGTCTACAATGAGCAGTTCTTC.

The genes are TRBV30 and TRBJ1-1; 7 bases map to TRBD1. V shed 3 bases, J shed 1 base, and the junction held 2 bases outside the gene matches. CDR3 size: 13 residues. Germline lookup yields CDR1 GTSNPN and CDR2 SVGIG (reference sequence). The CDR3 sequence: CAWSRDRNTEAFF. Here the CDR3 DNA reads TGTGCCTGGAGCCGGGACAGGAACACTGAAGCTTTCTTT.

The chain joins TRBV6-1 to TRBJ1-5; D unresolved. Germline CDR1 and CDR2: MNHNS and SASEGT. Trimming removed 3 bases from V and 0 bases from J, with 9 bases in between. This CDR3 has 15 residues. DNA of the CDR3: TGTGCCAGCAGTGAGCTGACACTTAGCAATCAGCCCCAGCATTTT. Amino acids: CASSELTLSNQPQHF.

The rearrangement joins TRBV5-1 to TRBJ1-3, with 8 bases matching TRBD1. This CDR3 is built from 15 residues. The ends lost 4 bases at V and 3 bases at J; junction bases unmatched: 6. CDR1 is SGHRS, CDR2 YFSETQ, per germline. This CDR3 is CASSPGGSIGNTIYF. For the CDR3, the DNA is TGCGCCAGCAGCCCAGGGGGCTCGATTGGAAACACCATATATTTT.

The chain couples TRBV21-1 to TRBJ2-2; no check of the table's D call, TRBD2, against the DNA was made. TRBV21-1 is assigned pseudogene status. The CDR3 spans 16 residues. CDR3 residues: CASSKGLAGGTGELFF. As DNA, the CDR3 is TGTGCCAGCAGCAAGGGACTAGCGGGAGGGACCGGGGAGCTGTTTTTT.

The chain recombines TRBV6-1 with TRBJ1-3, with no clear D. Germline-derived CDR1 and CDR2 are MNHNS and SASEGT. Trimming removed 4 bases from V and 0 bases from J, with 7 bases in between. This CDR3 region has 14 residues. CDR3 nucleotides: TGTGCCAGCAGTGTTCGGAGCTCTGGAAACACCATATATTTT. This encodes CASSVRSSGNTIYF.

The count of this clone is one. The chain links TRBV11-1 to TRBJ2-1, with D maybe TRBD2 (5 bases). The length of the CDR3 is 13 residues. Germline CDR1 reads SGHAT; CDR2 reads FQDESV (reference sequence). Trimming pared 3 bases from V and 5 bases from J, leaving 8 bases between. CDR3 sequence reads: CASSFGLNNEQFF. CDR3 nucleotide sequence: TGTGCCAGCAGCTTCGGACTGAACAATGAGCAGTTCTTC.

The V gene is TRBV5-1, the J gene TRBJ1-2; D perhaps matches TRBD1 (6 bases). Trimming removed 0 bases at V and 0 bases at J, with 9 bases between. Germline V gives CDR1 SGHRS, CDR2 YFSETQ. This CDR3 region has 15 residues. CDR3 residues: CASSLVTGSNYGYTF. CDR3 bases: TGCGCCAGCAGCTTGGTGACAGGATCTAACTATGGCTACACCTTC. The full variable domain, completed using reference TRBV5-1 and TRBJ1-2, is KAGVTQTPRYLIKTRGQQVTLSCSPISGHRSVSWYQQTPGQGLQFLFEYFSETQRNKGNFPGRFSGRQFSNSRSEMNVSTLELGDSALYLCASSLVTGSNYGYTFGSGTRLTVV.

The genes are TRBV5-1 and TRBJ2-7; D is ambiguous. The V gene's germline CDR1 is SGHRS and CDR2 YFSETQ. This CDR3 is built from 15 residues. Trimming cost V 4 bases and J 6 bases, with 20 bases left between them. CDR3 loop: CASSPISVALGEQYF. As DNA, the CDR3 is TGCGCCAGCAGCCCCATTTCCGTAGCTTTGGGCGAGCAGTACTTC. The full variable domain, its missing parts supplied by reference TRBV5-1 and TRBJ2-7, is KAGVTQTPRYLIKTRGQQVTLSCSPISGHRSVSWYQQTPGQGLQFLFEYFSETQRNKGNFPGRFSGRQFSNSRSEMNVSTLELGDSALYLCASSPISVALGEQYFGPGTRLTVT.

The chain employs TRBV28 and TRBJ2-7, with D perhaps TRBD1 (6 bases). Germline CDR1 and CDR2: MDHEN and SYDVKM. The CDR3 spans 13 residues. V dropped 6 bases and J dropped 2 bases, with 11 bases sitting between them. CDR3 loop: CASSTGQTYEQYF. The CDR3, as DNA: TGTGCCAGCAGCACCGGACAGACCTACGAGCAGTACTTC.

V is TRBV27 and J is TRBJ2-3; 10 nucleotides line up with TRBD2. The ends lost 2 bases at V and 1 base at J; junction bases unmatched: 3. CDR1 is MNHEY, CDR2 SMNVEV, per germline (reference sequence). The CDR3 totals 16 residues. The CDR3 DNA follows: TGTGCCAGCAGTTTAGTTCTAGCGGGGGGCACAGATACGCAGTATTTT. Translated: CASSLVLAGGTDTQYF.

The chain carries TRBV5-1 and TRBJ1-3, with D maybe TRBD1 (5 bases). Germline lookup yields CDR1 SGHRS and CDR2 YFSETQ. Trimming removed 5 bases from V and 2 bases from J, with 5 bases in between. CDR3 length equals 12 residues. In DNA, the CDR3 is TGCGCCAGCAGGGACACTGGAAACACCATATATTTT. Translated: CASRDTGNTIYF. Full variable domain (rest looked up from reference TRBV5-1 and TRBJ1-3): KAGVTQTPRYLIKTRGQQVTLSCSPISGHRSVSWYQQTPGQGLQFLFEYFSETQRNKGNFPGRFSGRQFSNSRSEMNVSTLELGDSALYLCASRDTGNTIYFGEGSWLTVV.

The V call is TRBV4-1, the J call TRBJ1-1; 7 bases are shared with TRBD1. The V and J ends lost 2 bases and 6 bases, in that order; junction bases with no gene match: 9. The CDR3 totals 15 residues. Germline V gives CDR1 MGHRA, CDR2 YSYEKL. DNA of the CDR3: TGCGCCAGCAGCCAACCCTTGACAGGGTGGGCTGAAGCTTTCTTT. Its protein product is CASSQPLTGWAEAFF.

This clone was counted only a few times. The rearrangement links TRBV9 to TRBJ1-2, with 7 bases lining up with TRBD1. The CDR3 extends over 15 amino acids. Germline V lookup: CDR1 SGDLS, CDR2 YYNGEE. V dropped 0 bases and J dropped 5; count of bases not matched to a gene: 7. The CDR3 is CASSVGDSKNYGYTF. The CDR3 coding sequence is TGTGCCAGCAGCGTAGGGGACAGTAAAAATTATGGCTACACCTTC. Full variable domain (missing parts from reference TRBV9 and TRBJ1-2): DSGVTQTPKHLITATGQRVTLRCSPRSGDLSVYWYQQSLDQGLQFLIQYYNGEERAKGNILERFSAQQFPDLHSELNLSSLELGDSALYFCASSVGDSKNYGYTFGSGTRLTVV.

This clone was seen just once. The DNA for the CDR3 is TGTGCCAGCAGTGACTCGGGGAGCTCTGGAAACACCATATATTTT. Translating gives CASSDSGSSGNTIYF. The chain combines TRBV6-4 with TRBJ1-3; no clear D gene. The CDR3 loop spans 15 amino acids. With 0 bases removed from V and 0 bases from J, the gap between germline ends came to 6 bases. Germline V CDR1 and CDR2: MRHNA, SNTAGT.